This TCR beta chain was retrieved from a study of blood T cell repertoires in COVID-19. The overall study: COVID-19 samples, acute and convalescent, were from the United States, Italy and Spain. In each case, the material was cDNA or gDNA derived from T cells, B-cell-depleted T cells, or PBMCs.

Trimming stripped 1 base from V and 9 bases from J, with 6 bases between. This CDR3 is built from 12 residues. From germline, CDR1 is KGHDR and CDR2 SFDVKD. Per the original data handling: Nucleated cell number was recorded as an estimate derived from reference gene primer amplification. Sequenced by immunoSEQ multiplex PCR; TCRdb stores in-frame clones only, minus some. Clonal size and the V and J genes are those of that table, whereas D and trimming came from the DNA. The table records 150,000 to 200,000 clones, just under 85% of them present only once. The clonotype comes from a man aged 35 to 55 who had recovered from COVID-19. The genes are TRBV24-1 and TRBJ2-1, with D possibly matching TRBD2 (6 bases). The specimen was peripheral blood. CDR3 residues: CATSDFGGEQFF. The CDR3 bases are TGTGCCACCAGTGATTTCGGGGGTGAGCAGTTCTTC.